This T cell receptor (beta chain) originates from a study of blood T cell repertoires in COVID-19. For the study at large: Sites across the United States, Italy and Spain contributed samples from acute and convalescent COVID-19. T cells, B-cell-depleted T cells, or PBMCs provided the cDNA or gDNA that served as material.

The assay was immunoSEQ multiplex PCR, and TCRdb's table has in-frame clones only and misses some. Of over 200,000 clones detected, over 75% appear once; the ten largest clones hold 15% to 19%. Participants' reported clinical history set cohort assignment. In Cohort 3, a recovered donor had either two negative PCRs, clearance, or symptom resolution. The sample taken for sequencing was PBMCs or T cells enriched from blood (not recorded which). The sequence was obtained from a man between 18 and 29 years old who had recovered from COVID-19.

CDR3 nucleotide sequence: TGTGCCAGCAGCCAGCTGTTTGGACAGAACTACGAGCAGTACTTC. This encodes CASSQLFGQNYEQYF. The genes are TRBV14 and TRBJ2-7; perhaps TRBD1 as D (6 bases). Germline CDR1 SGHDN, CDR2 FVKESK. The CDR3 covers 15 residues. The V and J ends lost 3 bases and 3 bases respectively, with 15 bases between them.